Below, 28 T cell receptor beta chains from the same sample are listed, as sequenced in a study of human T cells and chemical hapten exposure. TCRdb reprocessed the RACE reads with MiXCR, giving one entry per CDR3 protein. This sample yields more than 100,000 distinct CDR3 sequences, of which around 13% are seen a single time; around 0.84% belongs to the top ten. The time point was: patch test 1, 2 weeks after DPC sensitization. Treatment indicated: therapeutic diphenylcyclopropenone sensitization with weekly scalp DPC. The source was whole blood, collected in connection with sensitization to the hapten diphenylcyclopropenone (DPC). The receptors come from a man aged 18 to 29 with alopecia areata. Some clones in this sample may be carry-over from other donors' samples.

Only a few counts were recorded for this clonotype. The gene calls are TRBV20-1 and TRBJ2-7; TRBD1 aligns across 12 bases. Trimming cost V 5 bases and J 5 bases; bases outside gene matches: 7. Germline-derived CDR1 and CDR2 are DFQATT and SNEGSKA (reference sequence). The CDR3 loop spans 14 amino acids. The CDR3 bases are TGCAGTGCTTACCGGGACAGGGGGCCCGACGAGCAGTACTTC. Protein: CSAYRDRGPDEQYF.

This chain links TRBV12-3 or TRBV12-4 with TRBJ1-5; D possibly corresponds to TRBD1 (5 bases). Trimming took 5 bases from V and 4 from J, leaving 12 bases between them. There are 14 residues in the CDR3. The DNA of the CDR3 is TGTGCCAGCAGTCTCGTGGGGGAAAATCAGCCCCAGCATTTT. Translation gives CASSLVGENQPQHF.

Notes on this clonotype: One base away lies a much larger clone, so this may be a sequencing read error. The V call is TRBV7-3, the J call TRBJ2-7, with TRBD2 as a possible D gene (5 bases). The germline CDR1 and CDR2 sequences are SGHTA and FQGTGA. The length of the CDR3 is 15 residues. The chain's CDR3 is CASSLRPGSSNEQYF. CDR3 bases: TGTGCCAGCAGTTTAAGGCCGGGGAGCTCCAACGAGCAGTACTTC.

This clonotype was observed a handful of times. The gene calls are TRBV20-1 and TRBJ1-4; D uncertain. The ends were cut back, 6 bases at V and 3 bases at J, with 17 bases in the middle. This CDR3 has 15 amino acids. CDR1 is DFQATT, CDR2 SNEGSKA, per germline (reference sequence). The CDR3 is CSALSFGVSNEKLFF. As DNA, the CDR3 is TGCAGTGCCCTGTCTTTCGGGGTGTCTAATGAAAAACTGTTTTTT.

The sample holds a few counts of this clonotype. CDR3 bases: TGCAGTGCTAGTCTCTCAGACACTGAAGCTTTCTTT. Translating it yields CSASLSDTEAFF. The gene calls are TRBV20-1 and TRBJ1-1; D is ambiguous. V was pared by 3 bases and J by 3 bases, with 8 bases between. Per the germline V gene, CDR1 is DFQATT and CDR2 is SNEGSKA (reference sequence). The CDR3 extends over 12 amino acids.

This chain joins TRBV29-1 and TRBJ2-1, with 8 bases matching TRBD2. The germline V gene encodes CDR1 SQVTM and CDR2 ANQGSEA. The ends lost 5 bases at V and 4 bases at J; junction bases unmatched: 7. This CDR3 spans 14 amino acids. The CDR3 reads CSVSRGGRYNEQFF. CDR3 nucleotide sequence: TGCAGCGTTTCTCGCGGGGGGCGATACAATGAGCAGTTCTTC.

The chain has TRBV5-6 and TRBJ2-1; possibly TRBD1 for D (6 bases). The CDR3 spans 14 residues. Germline V gene lookup returns CDR1 SGHDT and CDR2 YYEEEE. Trimming pared 2 bases from V and 4 bases from J, leaving 10 bases between. CDR3 sequence: CASSFTGTYNEQFF. In nucleotides, the CDR3 is TGTGCCAGCAGCTTCACCGGGACATACAATGAGCAGTTCTTC.

This clonotype is a singleton in its sample. The genes are TRBV13 and TRBJ2-7; 7 bases line up with TRBD2. CDR3 length: 14 amino acids. Germline V gene lookup returns CDR1 PRHDT and CDR2 FYEKMQ (reference sequence). V dropped 11 bases and J dropped 3; count of bases not matched to a gene: 13. In DNA, the CDR3 is TGTGCCTCCTCGGAGAGCGGGGCCCTCTACGAGCAGTACGTC. Translating gives CASSESGALYEQYV.

The genes are TRBV5-1 and TRBJ2-2, with no clear D. The CDR3 spans 16 residues. The germline V gene encodes CDR1 SGHRS and CDR2 YFSETQ. V lost 4 bases to trimming and J lost 1 base, with 14 bases between them. This CDR3 reads CASSESLGRNTGELFF. In DNA form, the CDR3 reads TGCGCCAGCAGCGAGTCTTTAGGCAGGAACACCGGGGAGCTGTTTTTT. Filled out from reference TRBV5-1 and TRBJ2-2, the complete variable domain reads KAGVTQTPRYLIKTRGQQVTLSCSPISGHRSVSWYQQTPGQGLQFLFEYFSETQRNKGNFPGRFSGRQFSNSRSEMNVSTLELGDSALYLCASSESLGRNTGELFFGEGSRLTVL.

The count of this clonotype is one. The V and J genes are TRBV2 and TRBJ2-4; unclear D gene. V lost 9 bases to trimming and J lost 1 base, with 10 bases between them. The CDR3 loop spans 13 amino acids. Looked up from germline, CDR1 is SNHLY and CDR2 is FYNNEI. The CDR3 protein is CASKNKAKNIQYF. For the CDR3, the DNA is TGTGCCAGTAAGAACAAGGCCAAAAACATTCAGTACTTC. The entire variable domain, with the rest obtained from reference TRBV2 and TRBJ2-4, is as follows: EPEVTQTPSHQVTQMGQEVILRCVPISNHLYFYWYRQILGQKVEFLVSFYNNEISEKSEIFDDQFSVERPDGSNFTLKIRSTKLEDSAMYFCASKNKAKNIQYFGAGTRLSVL.

This clonotype was detected a few times. This sequence joins TRBV7-6 and TRBJ1-5; D is unresolved. The germline V gene has CDR1 SGHVS and CDR2 FNYEAQ. This CDR3 has 14 amino acids. Deletions cut 5 bases from V and 4 bases from J, with 12 bases between. Here the CDR3 DNA reads TGTGCCAGCAGCCAGGCGGTACAGAATCAGCCCCAGCATTTT. Its translation is CASSQAVQNQPQHF.

The chain links TRBV4-3 to TRBJ2-1; D gene uncertain. Trimming left V 0 bases short and J 8 bases short, with 8 bases between. The CDR3 covers 13 residues. Germline V lookup: CDR1 LGHNA, CDR2 YSLEER. The CDR3, as DNA: TGCGCCAGCAGCCAAGATAAGGTTGATGAGCAGTTCTTC. Encoded protein: CASSQDKVDEQFF.

This clonotype was picked up a small number of times. The rearrangement joins TRBV19 to TRBJ2-7; D is undetermined. The CDR3 extends over 12 amino acids. CDR1 LNHDA and CDR2 SQIVND come from the germline V gene (reference sequence). V lost 4 bases and J lost 4, with 8 bases in between. CDR3 bases: TGTGCCAGTAGTAAACAATTTTACGAGCAGTACGTC. Encoded protein: CASSKQFYEQYV.

This clonotype was observed a handful of times. The chain links TRBV7-9 to TRBJ2-1; the match to TRBD1 covers 7 bases. With V trimmed by 0 bases and J by 8 bases, 7 bases remained unmatched. The CDR3 has 15 residues. The germline CDR1 and CDR2 sequences are SEHNR and FQNEAQ (reference sequence). CDR3 DNA: TGTGCCAGCAGCTTAGCCGGTCAGGGGGACGATGAGCAGTTCTTC. It specifies CASSLAGQGDDEQFF.

The chain recombines TRBV7-6 with TRBJ2-1, with TRBD2 matching over 7 bases. V shed 1 base and J 9 bases; nucleotides not matched to a gene: 6. Germline V gene data show CDR1 as SGHVS and CDR2 as FNYEAQ. The length of the CDR3 is 14 residues. CDR3 sequence reads: CASSLGSRGGEQFF. CDR3 sequence (DNA): TGTGCCAGCAGCTTAGGTAGTCGCGGGGGTGAGCAGTTCTTC.

The chain combines TRBV28 with TRBJ2-7; D unresolved. The CDR3 sequence is 13 residues long. Germline lookup yields CDR1 MDHEN and CDR2 SYDVKM. Trimming removed 2 bases at V and 2 bases at J, with 7 bases between. The DNA for the CDR3 is TGTGCCAGCAGTTTAGCAGTACCCTACGAGCAGTACTTC. This encodes CASSLAVPYEQYF.

The chain recombines TRBV18 with TRBJ2-2; TRBD2 matches 9 bases. The ends lost 5 bases at V and 2 bases at J; junction bases unmatched: 6. The germline V gene has CDR1 KGHSH and CDR2 LQKENI. The CDR3 extends over 16 amino acids. The CDR3 DNA reads TGTGCCAGCTCATCCGGAGCGGGGGGAAACACCGGGGAGCTGTTTTTT. This sequence encodes CASSSGAGGNTGELFF.

The chain employs TRBV20-1 and TRBJ1-5; 9 bases align to TRBD1. Trimming at V came to 6 bases and at J to 3 bases, leaving 9 bases not matched to a gene. This CDR3 has 15 amino acids. Germline V gives CDR1 DFQATT, CDR2 SNEGSKA (reference sequence). CDR3 nucleotides: TGCAGTGCCAGGGGACAGGGCCTAATCAATCAGCCCCAGCATTTT. Translating gives CSARGQGLINQPQHF.

The chain couples TRBV21-1 to TRBJ2-3; the D call TRBD2 from the table was never checked on the DNA. TRBV21-1 is termed a pseudogene. The CDR3 runs to 15 residues. Written as DNA, the CDR3 is TGTGCCAGCAGCAAGGGAAGCGGAGACACAGATACGCAGTATTTT. This translates into CASSKGSGDTDTQYF.

V and J are TRBV28 and TRBJ2-7; TRBD1 agrees at 7 bases. Germline values: CDR1 MDHEN, CDR2 SYDVKM. The J segment lost 2 bases and the V segment lost 7 bases, leaving 2 bases of the junction unmatched. CDR3 length: 12 amino acids. CDR3 sequence (DNA): TGTGCCAGCAACAGGGGTACCTACGAGCAGTACTTC. Encoded protein: CASNRGTYEQYF.

The J gene is TRBJ2-1, the V gene TRBV28; no reliable D call. CDR1 is MDHEN, CDR2 SYDVKM, per germline. The CDR3 covers 15 residues. V lost 5 bases to trimming and J lost 5 bases, with 16 bases between them. The CDR3 region is CASSPHTKRNNEQFF. Here the CDR3 DNA reads TGTGCCAGCAGTCCGCACACGAAACGGAACAATGAGCAGTTCTTC. The complete variable domain, with remaining parts taken from reference TRBV28 and TRBJ2-1, reads DVKVTQSSRYLVKRTGEKVFLECVQDMDHENMFWYRQDPGLGLRLIYFSYDVKMKEKGDIPEGYSVSREKKERFSLILESASTNQTSMYLCASSPHTKRNNEQFFGPGTRLTVL.

The chain couples TRBV7-9 to TRBJ2-2; D uncertain. This CDR3 spans 15 amino acids. CDR1 SEHNR and CDR2 FQNEAQ come from the germline V gene (reference sequence). V was cut by 1 base and J by 5 bases, with 11 bases left in between. CDR3 in amino acids: CASSLEVLRTGELFF. Written as DNA, the CDR3 is TGTGCCAGCAGCTTAGAGGTTTTGAGGACCGGGGAGCTGTTTTTT.

There are a few counts of this clonotype. The rearrangement links TRBV7-9 to TRBJ2-1; 9 nucleotides line up with TRBD1. The CDR3 is made up of 15 amino acids. Germline CDR1 reads SEHNR; CDR2 reads FQNEAQ (reference sequence). V trimming: 4 bases; J trimming: 10 bases; junction bases outside the gene matches: 11. CDR3 amino acids: CASSSDRGFGREQFF. CDR3 DNA: TGTGCCAGCAGCTCGGACAGGGGTTTTGGGCGCGAGCAGTTCTTC.

This sequence joins TRBV20-1 and TRBJ2-1; 8 bases map to TRBD1. Trimming at V came to 6 bases and at J to 3 bases, leaving 7 bases not matched to a gene. Germline assignment: CDR1 DFQATT and CDR2 SNEGSKA (reference sequence). CDR3 length: 14 residues. This CDR3 is CSARTGLGYNEQFF. In DNA form, the CDR3 reads TGCAGTGCGCGGACAGGGTTGGGCTACAATGAGCAGTTCTTC.

This clonotype was detected many times. CDR3 bases: TGTGCCAGCAGCCCACTCCATGCAGATACGCAGTATTTT. Translating it yields CASSPLHADTQYF. This chain uses TRBV7-3 with TRBJ2-3; no reliable D call. V was shortened by 5 bases and J by 4 bases, with 10 bases between the two germline ends. CDR1 is SGHTA and CDR2 is FQGTGA in the germline V gene. There are 13 residues in the CDR3.

The chain recombines TRBV6-5 with TRBJ1-5; D uncertain. V lost 6 bases to trimming and J lost 0 bases, with 15 bases between them. The CDR3 extends over 16 amino acids. Germline CDR1 is MNHEY and CDR2 is SVGAGI. CDR3 residues: CASRQTSPDSNQPQHF. The CDR3 DNA is TGTGCCAGCAGACAAACATCGCCGGATAGCAATCAGCCCCAGCATTTT.

The chain links TRBV29-1 to TRBJ2-1, with 7 bases fitting TRBD2. Trimming took 5 bases from V and 0 from J; bases not matched to a gene: 10. Germline lookup yields CDR1 SQVTM and CDR2 ANQGSEA. The CDR3 has 16 amino acids. CDR3 residues: CSVLGLADTSYNEQFF. CDR3 bases: TGCAGCGTTCTGGGGCTAGCGGATACCTCCTACAATGAGCAGTTCTTC.

This clonotype was seen more than once but under ten times. The chain combines TRBV20-1 with TRBJ2-7; D is perhaps TRBD1 or TRBD2 (5 bases each). Germline lookup yields CDR1 DFQATT and CDR2 SNEGSKA (reference sequence). Trimming took off 3 bases at V and 2 bases at J, with 14 bases between the two ends. The CDR3 covers 14 residues. CDR3 sequence (DNA): TGCAGTGCTAGGGCCGGGACCACAACCTACGAGCAGTACTTC. Amino acids: CSARAGTTTYEQYF.